The subject of this entry is one T cell receptor (beta chain). No cognate antigen has been identified for it. No per-base quality is available; no much larger clone lies one base away. Taken from the germline V gene, the CDR1 and CDR2 loops are SGDLS and YYNGEE. From its cysteine to its phenylalanine, the CDR3 spans 13 amino acids. This entry keeps only the CDR3 DNA: 39 bases, framed from base 1. Trimming costs V 4 bases and J 2 bases, and their ends lie 9 bases apart. The data originate from a study of blood T cell repertoires in COVID-19 (dated by TCRdb to 2020 to 2021). Notes on the research overall: Samples from collaborators originated in the United States, Italy and Spain and spanned both the acute and convalescent phases of COVID-19. The material from the prospective study consisted of cDNA or gDNA derived from T cells, B-cell-depleted T cells, or PBMCs. Deeply sampled blood TCRbeta repertoires from subjects exposed to, actively infected with, or recovered from COVID-19 were included in the dataset. The repertoires were released in a freely available public database intended as a resource for research on the immune response to SARS-CoV-2. Samples came from the ongoing ImmuneRACE study (first 160 participants) plus 1,254 subjects from 6 global collaborators. Nearly every sample came with metadata listing a de-identified subject ID, COVID-19 status, age in years and sex. Where available, HLA class I and class II types were obtained from metadata supplied by the sample provider rather than from assay-based typing.

TCRbeta CDR3 regions were amplified from genomic DNA by means of the immunoSEQ Assay, a bias-controlled multiplex PCR. The study's own analysis went as follows. Nucleated cell counts per sample were estimated from amplification of reference gene primers within the assay. Sequence reads were collapsed and filtered to measure the absolute abundance of every unique TCRbeta CDR3 rearrangement. For each sample, productive Simpson clonality was calculated by taking the square root of Simpson's diversity index across productive rearrangements. Sourced from immuneACCESS, this table was stored by TCRdb with only in-frame sequences that have V and J called. A share of the clones is absent; for the studies checked, an unresolved V gene accounts for under half, and the remainder has no known explanation. The D gene and trimming were derived from the DNA, and the V and J assignments and clone size from that table. The table for this sample lists 95,000 to 150,000 clones; 70% to 90% of them were counted only once. The ten most abundant clones make up about 1.6% of the sample.

Broad study findings and their caveats: The quantity of clinical and demographic metadata differed by source and by participant and was supplied without curation.

Collaborating institutions collected whole blood in K2EDTA tubes following their own protocols. Collaborator samples were shipped for TCRbeta analysis as frozen whole blood, isolated PBMCs, or DNA extracted from either sample type. The chain is assembled from TRBV9 and TRBJ2-5; no D gene call is confident. The sequence came from a human donor in a cohort sampled during active COVID-19. Sequencing was carried out using peripheral blood. The CDR3 region has the sequence CASSPIAQETQYF. The nucleotide sequence reads as follows: TGTGCCAGCAGCCCTATCGCACAAGAGACCCAGTACTTC.